The rows below give T cell receptor beta chains drawn from one sample of a study of cytomegalovirus exposure and HLA in healthy donors. Profiling relied on immunoSEQ multiplex PCR, and the TCRdb table lists in-frame clones only, not all of them. The repertoire has 110,000 to 150,000 clones, approximately 89% of them found once; the top ten carry about 0.64%. The sample was PBMCs. Every receptor here comes from a man aged 18-30 years in good health and CMV-seronegative. The CDR3 runs from the conserved cysteine through the conserved F or W. The D gene is left open where the match is weak.

D gene | J gene | CDR3 length | V gene | CDR3 protein | CDR3 DNA
NA | TRBJ2-1 | 10 | TRBV29-1 | CSGEKNEQFF | TGCAGCGGGGAGAAGAATGAGCAGTTCTTC
TRBD1 | TRBJ1-5 | 15 | TRBV27 | CASSNTGQGNQPQHF | TGTGCCAGCAGCAACACAGGACAGGGTAATCAGCCCCAGCATTTT
TRBD1 | TRBJ2-4 | 19 | TRBV7-9 | CASSSSDRGTRVAKNIQYF | TGTGCCAGCAGCTCCTCGGACAGGGGGACTCGAGTAGCCAAAAACATTCAGTACTTC
TRBD1 | TRBJ1-5 | 16 | TRBV10-3 | CAISESPQGGNQPQHF | TGTGCCATCAGTGAGTCACCTCAGGGGGGAAATCAGCCCCAGCATTTT
TRBD2 | TRBJ2-1 | 15 | TRBV30 | CAWSQAGGPYNEQFF | TGTGCCTGGAGCCAAGCGGGGGGCCCCTACAATGAGCAGTTCTTC
NA | TRBJ2-7 | 17 | TRBV19 | CASSRQPRKAQGYEQYF | TGTGCCAGTAGTCGACAGCCCCGGAAGGCGCAGGGGTACGAGCAGTACTTC
NA | TRBJ2-1 | 14 | TRBV7-2 | CASSLGPGVNEQFF | TGTGCCAGCAGCTTGGGGCCGGGTGTCAATGAGCAGTTCTTC
TRBD2 | TRBJ2-5 | 16 | TRBV15 | CATSRGRGGDQETQYF | TGTGCCACCAGCAGAGGTAGGGGAGGGGACCAAGAGACCCAGTACTTC
NA | TRBJ1-6 | 13 | TRBV5-1 | CASSQGTDSPLHF | TGCGCCAGCAGTCAGGGTACAGATTCACCCCTCCACTTT
TRBD1 | TRBJ1-4 | 14 | TRBV30 | CARGHRDSDEKLFF | TGTGCCAGGGGGCACCGGGACAGCGATGAAAAACTGTTTTTT